What follows are 27 T cell receptor beta chains derived from one specimen sequenced in a study of blood T cell repertoires in COVID-19 (dated by TCRdb to about 2020). Receptors were amplified or captured by the immunoSEQ multiplex PCR assay. What TCRdb holds here is the immuneACCESS table cut down to in-frame rearrangements. Part of the clones is not present; checked against another copy, under half of the missing clones reflect an unresolved V gene, and the others are unexplained. Across this sample there are 230,000 or so clones, with about 90% seen only once. The ten largest clones add up to 1.9% of the sample. Sequences were obtained from peripheral blood. Receptors originate from a man aged 40-50 years with active or convalescent COVID-19.

This chain joins TRBV6-2 or TRBV6-3 and TRBJ2-1; no clear D gene. Germline V CDR1 and CDR2: MNHEY, SVGEGT. CDR3 length: 15 amino acids. Between the trimmed V and J ends, which lost 0 bases and 2 bases, there was a span of 8 bases. The CDR3 sequence: CASSYSSHPYNEQFF. The CDR3, as DNA: TGTGCCAGCAGTTACTCGAGTCACCCCTACAATGAGCAGTTCTTC.

J is TRBJ1-2 and V is TRBV5-1; 8 bases map to TRBD1. Germline assignment: CDR1 SGHRS and CDR2 YFSETQ. The CDR3 covers 14 residues. The V and J ends lost 6 bases and 5 bases, in that order; junction bases with no gene match: 9. The CDR3 DNA sequence: TGCGCCAGCACCAAAGGACAGGGCGCTTATGGCTACACCTTC. Encoded protein: CASTKGQGAYGYTF.

V usage is TRBV7-3 and J usage is TRBJ2-2; tentatively, D is TRBD2 (6 bases). V was shortened by 5 bases and J by 0 bases, with 10 bases between the two germline ends. The CDR3 spans 15 residues. Germline values: CDR1 SGHTA, CDR2 FQGTGA. The CDR3, as DNA: TGTGCCAGCAGCCGCGGGACGGCGAACACCGGGGAGCTGTTTTTT. Translated, it gives CASSRGTANTGELFF.

The chain links TRBV6-6 to TRBJ1-5; D not certain. Germline loops: CDR1 MNHNY, CDR2 SVGAGI (reference sequence). Between the trimmed V and J ends, which lost 8 bases and 4 bases, there was a span of 21 bases. There are 16 residues in the CDR3. CDR3 residues: CASSFEGRSLNQPQHF. The CDR3 DNA follows: TGTGCCAGCTCATTCGAGGGAAGGTCCCTGAATCAGCCCCAGCATTTT.

This chain joins TRBV6-4 and TRBJ2-1; 12 positions match TRBD2. CDR3 length: 20 residues. Germline V CDR1 and CDR2: MRHNA, SNTAGT. V was pared by 2 bases and J by 9 bases, with 20 bases of the junction left unmatched. The CDR3 bases are TGTGCCAGCAGTGACCCATATATTCGGACTAGCGGGGAGATGAAGTGTGAGCAGTTCTTC. This sequence encodes CASSDPYIRTSGEMKCEQFF.

The chain is built from TRBV15 and TRBJ2-3; a weak D match, TRBD2 (6 bases). CDR3 size: 15 residues. Looked up from germline, CDR1 is LNHNV and CDR2 is YYDKDF (reference sequence). Trimming pared 1 base from V and 1 base from J, leaving 9 bases between. Here the CDR3 DNA reads TGTGCCACCAGCAGAGTAGCGGAAGGCACAGATACGCAGTATTTT. Amino acids: CATSRVAEGTDTQYF.

This sequence joins TRBV5-1 and TRBJ1-6, with D possibly being TRBD1 (6 bases). Trimming left V 5 bases short and J 0 bases short, with 18 bases between. The CDR3 is 18 amino acids. CDR1 is SGHRS, CDR2 YFSETQ, per germline. In DNA form, the CDR3 reads TGCGCCAGCAGGCTCCTATTTAGGGGGAGCTCCTATAATTCACCCCTCCACTTT. Translating it yields CASRLLFRGSSYNSPLHF.

The rearrangement links TRBV18 to TRBJ1-2; D is unresolved. Germline CDR1 KGHSH, CDR2 LQKENI. V was clipped by 0 bases and J by 6 bases, with 17 bases between them. CDR3 length: 16 amino acids. CDR3 nucleotide sequence: TGTGCCAGCTCACCACCACCCGGGAGGGCCCCTAATGGCTACACCTTC. Translating it yields CASSPPPGRAPNGYTF. Full variable domain (missing parts from reference TRBV18 and TRBJ1-2): NAGVMQNPRHLVRRRGQEARLRCSPMKGHSHVYWYRQLPEEGLKFMVYLQKENIIDESGMPKERFSAEFPKEGPSILRIQQVVRGDSAAYFCASSPPPGRAPNGYTFGSGTRLTVV.

The J gene is TRBJ2-5, the V gene TRBV18; TRBD1 might be the D (5 bases). Germline V CDR1 and CDR2: KGHSH, LQKENI. The germline V and J ends were trimmed by 3 bases and 4 bases, with 15 bases remaining between them. The CDR3 has 15 residues. CDR3 residues: CASSPPAREGETQYF. CDR3 bases: TGTGCCAGCTCACCCCCCGCCAGGGAAGGAGAGACCCAGTACTTC.

This clone was seen only a few times. V gene TRBV28 combines with J gene TRBJ1-5, with TRBD1 matching 10 bases. Unmatched junction bases numbered 3, after V lost 6 bases and J lost 7 bases. The length of the CDR3 is 13 residues. Germline CDR1 reads MDHEN; CDR2 reads SYDVKM. The CDR3 is CASRLTGGQPQHF. The DNA for the CDR3 is TGTGCCAGCAGACTGACAGGGGGCCAGCCCCAGCATTTT.

This clone was found once. The same CDR3 can be traced to other DNA sequences in this sample. The chain has TRBV5-1 and TRBJ2-5; 12 positions agree with TRBD2. This CDR3 comprises 16 residues. Germline V gene data show CDR1 as SGHRS and CDR2 as YFSETQ. V was clipped by 0 bases and J by 3 bases; unmatched bases: 3. The CDR3 loop is CASSLEPSGGEETQYF. The CDR3, as DNA: TGCGCCAGCAGCTTGGAGCCTAGCGGGGGGGAAGAGACCCAGTACTTC.

This chain connects TRBV9 to TRBJ2-1; no definite D call. CDR3 length equals 15 residues. V gave up 0 bases and J gave up 3 bases, with 10 bases separating them. Germline-derived CDR1 and CDR2 are SGDLS and YYNGEE. Here the CDR3 reads CASSVAALGYNEQFF. The CDR3 DNA follows: TGTGCCAGCAGCGTAGCTGCTCTAGGCTACAATGAGCAGTTCTTC.

J is TRBJ1-1 and V is TRBV7-3; D remains unclear. Germline V gives CDR1 SGHTA, CDR2 FQGTGA. The V end was cut by 4 bases, the J end by 10 bases, with 13 bases between. The CDR3 runs 12 residues. This CDR3 is CASSSSKGGAFF. Written as DNA, the CDR3 is TGTGCCAGCAGCTCTAGTAAAGGAGGAGCTTTCTTT.

The chain carries TRBV5-4 and TRBJ2-3; 9 positions match TRBD2. The CDR3 runs to 16 residues. Germline V gives CDR1 SGHNT, CDR2 YYREEE (reference sequence). J lost 5 bases, V lost 0 bases, and 7 bases had no gene match. CDR3 nucleotide sequence: TGTGCCAGCAGCTTGGCGGGGCGGGGGGGCGGAGATACGCAGTATTTT. As protein: CASSLAGRGGGDTQYF.

DNA of the CDR3: TGTGCCAGCAGTCAAAACAGGGAGAGTGGCTACACCTTC. This gives the protein CASSQNRESGYTF. This chain connects TRBV2 to TRBJ1-2; D is possibly TRBD1 (6 bases). The V end lost 5 bases, the J end lost 7 bases, and 14 bases lay between the germline ends. CDR3 size: 13 residues. Germline-derived CDR1 and CDR2 are SNHLY and FYNNEI.

CDR3 coding DNA: TGTGCCAGCAGCTTCCCCACCTTCGACAGGGACTACTATGGCTACACCTTC. Amino acid sequence: CASSFPTFDRDYYGYTF. V usage is TRBV7-9 and J usage is TRBJ1-2; 7 positions match TRBD1. The CDR3 consists of 17 residues. Germline V gene lookup returns CDR1 SEHNR and CDR2 FQNEAQ (reference sequence). J was trimmed by 3 bases and V by 3 bases; bases with no gene match: 13. The variable domain in full, with the rest retrieved from reference TRBV7-9 and TRBJ1-2, is DTGVSQNPRHKITKRGQNVTFRCDPISEHNRLYWYRQTLGQGPEFLTYFQNEAQLEKSRLLSDRFSAERPKGSFSTLEIQRTEQGDSAMYLCASSFPTFDRDYYGYTFGSGTRLTVV.

V usage is TRBV19 and J usage is TRBJ1-5; D possibly corresponds to TRBD1 (5 bases). V lost 5 bases, J lost 0 bases, and 20 bases lay in between. Germline CDR1 LNHDA, CDR2 SQIVND (reference sequence). The CDR3 contains 18 residues. The CDR3 nucleotides read TGTGCCAGTAGTGCCCAAGGGACTGTCGACAGTAGCAATCAGCCCCAGCATTTT. Its protein product is CASSAQGTVDSSNQPQHF.

V gene TRBV7-9 combines with J gene TRBJ1-1; D is uncertain. With 3 bases removed from V and 3 bases from J, the gap between germline ends came to 11 bases. CDR1 and CDR2 (germline): SEHNR, FQNEAQ (reference sequence). CDR3 size: 14 residues. CDR3 nucleotides: TGTGCCAGCAGCTTCGCGACCCGGGACACTGAAGCTTTCTTT. Protein product: CASSFATRDTEAFF.

The chain employs TRBV9 and TRBJ1-4; perhaps TRBD1 as D (5 bases). V was cut by 5 bases and J by 2 bases, with 19 bases left in between. Germline-derived CDR1 and CDR2 are SGDLS and YYNGEE. This CDR3 contains 17 residues. The CDR3 reads CASRCWGGWLTNEKLFF. CDR3 coding DNA: TGTGCCAGCAGGTGCTGGGGGGGTTGGCTTACTAATGAAAAACTGTTTTTT. The full variable domain, rest sourced from reference TRBV9 and TRBJ1-4, is DSGVTQTPKHLITATGQRVTLRCSPRSGDLSVYWYQQSLDQGLQFLIQYYNGEERAKGNILERFSAQQFPDLHSELNLSSLELGDSALYFCASRCWGGWLTNEKLFFGSGTQLSVL.

As DNA, the CDR3 is TGTGCCAGATCCGATCCAGACAGGGGAGCTTTCTTT. Translation: CARSDPDRGAFF. The chain combines TRBV2 with TRBJ1-1; 8 bases align to TRBD1. CDR1 and CDR2 from the germline V gene are SNHLY and FYNNEI. Losses at the gene ends were 9 bases for V and 10 bases for J; bases not matched to a gene: 10. The CDR3 consists of 12 residues.

The rearrangement links TRBV5-1 to TRBJ2-1; TRBD2 is a possible D gene (6 bases). This CDR3 is built from 15 residues. Deletions cut 0 bases from V and 6 bases from J, with 13 bases between. The germline V gene has CDR1 SGHRS and CDR2 YFSETQ. CDR3 region: CASSLVAAGGNEQFF. CDR3 coding DNA: TGCGCCAGCAGCTTGGTAGCGGCCGGGGGCAATGAGCAGTTCTTC.

The J gene is TRBJ1-2, the V gene TRBV30; D possibly corresponds to TRBD1 (5 bases). The CDR3 consists of 11 residues. CDR1 GTSNPN and CDR2 SVGIG come from the germline V gene (reference sequence). Deletions cut 8 bases from V and 1 base from J, with 8 bases between. In nucleotides, the CDR3 is TGTGCCCAAGGGGTTAACTATGGCTACACCTTC. Its protein product is CAQGVNYGYTF.

The chain links TRBV5-1 to TRBJ1-1; TRBD1 matches at 7 bases. The CDR3 runs to 12 residues. The V segment lost 3 bases and the J segment 11 bases; nucleotides outside the gene matches: 7. Germline-derived CDR1 and CDR2 are SGHRS and YFSETQ. This CDR3 is CASSSPTGSAFF. The CDR3 region has the DNA TGCGCCAGCAGCTCACCGACAGGGTCGGCTTTCTTT.

This clone was seen a few times. J is TRBJ1-1 and V is TRBV19; D is ambiguous. CDR3 length: 13 residues. From germline, CDR1 is LNHDA and CDR2 SQIVND (reference sequence). Trimming pared 0 bases from V and 1 base from J, leaving 3 bases between. CDR3 protein: CASSIDRNTEAFF. The CDR3 DNA reads TGTGCCAGTAGTATAGACAGGAACACTGAAGCTTTCTTT.

The chain links TRBV6-5 to TRBJ2-3, with 11 bases that match TRBD1. Losses at the gene ends were 6 bases for V and 3 bases for J; bases not matched to a gene: 5. The CDR3 is 15 residues long. Germline-derived CDR1 and CDR2 are MNHEY and SVGAGI. The CDR3 is CASSRTGGETDTQYF. For the CDR3, the DNA is TGTGCCAGCAGCAGGACAGGGGGCGAGACAGATACGCAGTATTTT.

This clone was observed a few times. The chain couples TRBV5-1 to TRBJ2-5; 9 nucleotides agree with TRBD1. Trimming at V came to 4 bases and at J to 5 bases, leaving 6 bases not matched to a gene. This CDR3 has 14 residues. Germline CDR1 SGHRS, CDR2 YFSETQ. The CDR3 nucleotides read TGCGCCAGCAGCCCGGGACAGGGTGGGGAGACCCAGTACTTC. Translating it yields CASSPGQGGETQYF.

This chain joins TRBV6-1 and TRBJ1-5; D perhaps matches TRBD1 (5 bases). The CDR3 is 16 amino acids. V lost 1 base and J lost 4, with 14 bases in between. The germline V gene encodes CDR1 MNHNS and CDR2 SASEGT. CDR3 in amino acids: CASSEGRGLRNQPQHF. The CDR3 region has the DNA TGTGCCAGCAGTGAAGGTAGGGGCTTGCGGAATCAGCCCCAGCATTTT.